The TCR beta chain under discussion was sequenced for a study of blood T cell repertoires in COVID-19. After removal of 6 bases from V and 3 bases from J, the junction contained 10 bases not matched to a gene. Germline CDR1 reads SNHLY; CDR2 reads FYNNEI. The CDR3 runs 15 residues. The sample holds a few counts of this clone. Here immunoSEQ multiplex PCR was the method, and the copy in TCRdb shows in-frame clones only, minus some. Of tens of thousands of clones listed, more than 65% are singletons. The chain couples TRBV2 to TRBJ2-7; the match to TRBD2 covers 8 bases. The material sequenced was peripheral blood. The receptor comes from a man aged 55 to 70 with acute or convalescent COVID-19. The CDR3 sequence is CASREQGLEVYEQYF. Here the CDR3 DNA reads TGTGCCAGCAGAGAACAGGGACTAGAGGTCTACGAGCAGTACTTC.